A selection of T cell receptor beta chains follows, all from one sample in a study of radiotherapy plus CTLA-4 blockade in lung cancer. Using immunoSEQ multiplex PCR, the repertoire was profiled, and TCRdb retains in-frame clones only, with some absent. The sample yields 85,000 to 130,000 clones, about 85% seen once. The sequencing here drew on peripheral blood, taken from a patient treated with radiotherapy plus ipilimumab. The receptors shown here come from a human donor with non-small cell lung cancer that progressed on radiotherapy plus ipilimumab. Some clones in this sample may be carry-over from other donors' samples. The CDR3 runs from the conserved cysteine through the conserved F or W. D genes are given only for firm matches. Rows give clone size only sometimes, using once, few, many, or a class for an expanded clone.

v_gene	d_gene	abundance	j_gene	CDR3aa	CDR3nt
TRBV5-1	NA	NA	TRBJ2-7	CASSQNAGSGPRGASEQYF	TGCGCCAGCAGCCAAAACGCGGGTAGCGGCCCACGTGGGGCCTCCGAGCAGTACTTC
TRBV29-1	NA	NA	TRBJ2-3	CSVQGTDTQYF	TGCAGCGTTCAAGGAACAGATACGCAGTATTTT
TRBV7-3	NA	NA	TRBJ2-5	CASSLSGGSETQYF	TGTGCCAGCAGCTTAAGTGGCGGGTCGGAGACCCAGTACTTC
TRBV11-2	NA	NA	TRBJ1-3	CASSLKDSGNTIYF	TGTGCCAGCAGCTTAAAAGACTCTGGAAACACCATATATTTT
TRBV7-9	TRBD1	NA	TRBJ1-2	CASSRTDRASGYTF	TGTGCCAGCAGCCGAACGGACAGGGCATCTGGCTACACCTTC
TRBV7-2	TRBD2	NA	TRBJ2-1	CASSPSGGALAYNEQFF	TGTGCCAGCAGCCCTAGCGGGGGGGCGCTTGCCTACAATGAGCAGTTCTTC
TRBV28	TRBD1	NA	TRBJ1-6	CASSLADRVYSPLHF	TGTGCCAGCAGTTTGGCTGACAGGGTTTATTCACCCCTCCACTTT
TRBV6-1	TRBD2	few	TRBJ2-3	CASSLLAAVPDTQYF	TGTGCCAGCAGCTTACTAGCGGCTGTTCCAGATACGCAGTATTTT
TRBV6-5	NA	NA	TRBJ2-3	CASRFMRDTLDTQYF	TGTGCCAGCAGGTTTATGAGGGACACACTTGATACGCAGTATTTT
TRBV7-6	TRBD1	NA	TRBJ2-7	CASSLAQGDYEQYF	TGTGCCAGCAGCTTAGCGCAGGGGGACTACGAGCAGTACTTC
TRBV10-3	NA	NA	TRBJ2-7	CASGHPSYEQYF	TGTGCCTCAGGGCACCCCTCCTACGAGCAGTACTTC
TRBV12-5	TRBD1	NA	TRBJ2-2	CASRDSDTGELFF	TGTGCTAGCCGGGACAGCGACACCGGGGAGCTGTTTTTT
TRBV5-1	NA	NA	TRBJ2-7	CASSPSKAAYEQYF	TGCGCCAGCAGCCCGTCCAAAGCGGCCTACGAGCAGTACTTC
TRBV7-8	NA	NA	TRBJ1-1	CASSLAQSRGGTEAFF	TGTGCCAGCAGCTTAGCCCAAAGTCGGGGGGGTACTGAAGCTTTCTTT
TRBV5-5	NA	NA	TRBJ2-7	CASSLESPMTYEQYF	TGTGCCAGCAGCTTGGAGAGTCCGATGACCTACGAGCAGTACTTC
TRBV7-2	NA	NA	TRBJ1-4	CASSLDRPSEKLFF	TGTGCCAGCAGCTTAGACAGACCAAGTGAAAAACTGTTTTTT
TRBV7-3	TRBD2	NA	TRBJ2-5	CASSLTGTSGYETQYF	TGTGCCAGCAGCTTAACGGGGACTAGCGGATATGAGACCCAGTACTTC
TRBV10-3	TRBD1	NA	TRBJ2-2	CAIGGTGRTGELFF	TGTGCCATCGGGGGGACAGGTCGAACCGGGGAGCTGTTTTTT
TRBV9	NA	NA	TRBJ1-1	CASSGSGSQDTEAFF	TGTGCCAGCAGCGGATCAGGGAGTCAGGACACTGAAGCTTTCTTT
TRBV7-8	TRBD1	NA	TRBJ2-5	CASSLAGTAYYF	TGTGCCAGCAGCTTAGCCGGGACAGCCTATTACTTC
TRBV7-2	NA	NA	TRBJ2-1	CASSRERQNNNEQFF	TGTGCCAGCAGCCGCGAGAGACAGAACAACAATGAGCAGTTCTTC
TRBV10-3	NA	NA	TRBJ1-3	CAISEQEASGNTIYF	TGTGCCATCAGTGAACAGGAAGCCTCTGGAAACACCATATATTTT
TRBV19	TRBD1	NA	TRBJ1-4	CASSPGQGDEKLFF	TGTGCCAGTAGCCCGGGACAGGGAGATGAAAAACTGTTTTTT